These 2 T cell receptor beta chains came from one sample sequenced in a study of blood T cell repertoires in COVID-19. Some clones are missing from TCRdb's copy, which holds only in-frame ones; the method was immunoSEQ multiplex PCR. The sample includes approximately 190,000 clones, over 80% of them seen just once. Sequenced: peripheral blood. The source of these receptors is a woman in her sixties or seventies with COVID-19, enrolled during active disease.

V usage is TRBV29-1 and J usage is TRBJ1-2; 10 nucleotides match TRBD1. Trimming removed 4 bases from V and 7 bases from J; junction bases left unmatched: 3. Germline lookup yields CDR1 SQVTM and CDR2 ANQGSEA. The CDR3 totals 12 residues. The CDR3 DNA reads TGCAGCGTTGGACAGGGGGCCTCTGGCTACACCTTC. Translation: CSVGQGASGYTF.

The rearrangement uses TRBV19 and TRBJ2-1; 8 nucleotides match TRBD1. Germline assignment: CDR1 LNHDA and CDR2 SQIVND (reference sequence). The CDR3 runs 15 residues. Unmatched junction bases numbered 6, after V lost 1 base and J lost 7 bases. The CDR3 nucleotides read TGTGCCAGTAGTATAGGTGGACAGGGTTATAATGAGCAGTTCTTC. As protein: CASSIGGQGYNEQFF.